The 20 T cell receptor beta chains in this list originate from one sample, sequenced in a study of blood T cell repertoires in COVID-19. TCRdb's table, derived via immunoSEQ multiplex PCR, lists solely in-frame clones and lacks some. Altogether roughly 140,000 clones are present, about 91% being singletons, with the ten largest covering about 28%. The sequenced sample consisted of peripheral blood. The origin of the receptors is a human donor in a cohort sampled during active COVID-19.

J is TRBJ2-7 and V is TRBV6-1; 7 bases fit TRBD1. The J segment lost 3 bases and the V segment lost 1 base, leaving 0 bases of the junction unmatched. Germline V gene lookup returns CDR1 MNHNS and CDR2 SASEGT. The CDR3 is made up of 13 amino acids. The CDR3 region is CASSEGDSYEQYF. CDR3 in DNA: TGTGCCAGCAGTGAAGGGGACAGCTACGAGCAGTACTTC.

The chain has TRBV7-2 and TRBJ2-7; 13 positions agree with TRBD2. From germline, CDR1 is SGHTA and CDR2 FQGNSA. The CDR3 is made up of 15 amino acids. V lost 5 bases and J lost 5; bases outside the gene matches: 6. The CDR3 spells CASSTTSGGPHEQYF. In DNA form, the CDR3 reads TGTGCCAGCAGCACGACTAGCGGGGGGCCGCACGAGCAGTACTTC. Combining the CDR3 with reference TRBV7-2 and TRBJ2-7 gives the whole variable domain GAGVSQSPSNKVTEKGKDVELRCDPISGHTALYWYRQSLGQGLEFLIYFQGNSAPDKSGLPSDRFSAERTGGSVSTLTIQRTQQEDSAVYLCASSTTSGGPHEQYFGPGTRLTVT.

V usage is TRBV9 and J usage is TRBJ2-1; D might be TRBD1 (5 bases). V dropped 0 bases and J dropped 2 bases, with 12 bases sitting between them. The CDR3 runs to 16 residues. The germline CDR1 and CDR2 sequences are SGDLS and YYNGEE. Here the CDR3 reads CASSVGSQGTYNEQFF. In DNA, the CDR3 is TGTGCCAGCAGCGTAGGATCCCAGGGTACCTACAATGAGCAGTTCTTC.

The gene calls are TRBV6-5 and TRBJ1-6; D is ambiguous. The CDR3 runs 14 residues. Germline V gene lookup returns CDR1 MNHEY and CDR2 SVGAGI. V lost 7 bases to trimming and J lost 6 bases, with 13 bases between them. The chain's CDR3 is CASKRTETNSPLHF. CDR3 DNA sequence: TGTGCCAGCAAAAGGACTGAAACTAATTCACCCCTCCACTTT.

The chain couples TRBV7-3 to TRBJ2-5, with D tentatively TRBD1 (5 bases). V lost 0 bases and J 5 bases, leaving 10 bases between the germline ends. Looked up from germline, CDR1 is SGHTA and CDR2 is FQGTGA. This CDR3 comprises 14 residues. The CDR3 nucleotides read TGTGCCAGCAGCTTAACCCCGCGACAGGAGACCCAGTACTTC. Protein: CASSLTPRQETQYF.

The gene calls are TRBV5-4 and TRBJ2-3, with 9 bases fitting TRBD1. The CDR3 spans 15 residues. Per the germline V gene, CDR1 is SGHNT and CDR2 is YYREEE (reference sequence). After removal of 5 bases from V and 3 bases from J, the junction contained 7 bases not matched to a gene. In nucleotides, the CDR3 is TGTGCCAGCAGTCGCCCCGGGACAGGGACAGATACGCAGTATTTT. Protein product: CASSRPGTGTDTQYF.

V usage is TRBV6-5 and J usage is TRBJ2-1; the match to TRBD2 covers 10 bases. J gave up 9 bases and V 4 bases, and 12 bases lay outside the gene matches. CDR1 is MNHEY and CDR2 is SVGAGI in the germline V gene. This CDR3 comprises 16 residues. The DNA for the CDR3 is TGTGCCAGCAGTTCGCTAGCGGGGGCTGCTGGGAGTGAGCAGTTCTTC. Translation: CASSSLAGAAGSEQFF.

The rearrangement links TRBV3-1 (or the pseudogene TRBV3-2) to TRBJ2-3, with D perhaps TRBD1 (5 bases). The CDR3 is 14 amino acids. CDR1 LGHDT and CDR2 YNNKEL come from the germline V gene (reference sequence). V shed 5 bases and J shed 6 bases, with 15 bases lying between them. The CDR3 protein is CASSLRYAGDTQYF. The CDR3 bases are TGTGCCAGCAGCTTACGTTACGCAGGGGATACGCAGTATTTT.

The chain is built from TRBV19 and TRBJ1-5, with TRBD1 identical over 8 bases. The CDR3 totals 15 residues. J lost 5 bases, V lost 5 bases, and 8 bases had no gene match. CDR1 is LNHDA and CDR2 is SQIVND in the germline V gene (reference sequence). The CDR3 spells CASSPGPGGDQPQHF. The CDR3 bases are TGTGCCAGTAGTCCTGGACCAGGGGGCGATCAGCCCCAGCATTTT.

The chain links TRBV7-9 to TRBJ2-2, with TRBD2 as a possible D gene (6 bases). The CDR3 totals 16 residues. Germline V CDR1 and CDR2: SEHNR, FQNEAQ (reference sequence). Trimming shortened V by 5 bases and J by 0 bases, and 13 bases separated the two germline ends. The CDR3 spells CASSPAGFTNTGELFF. The CDR3 region has the DNA TGTGCCAGCAGCCCAGCGGGTTTCACGAACACCGGGGAGCTGTTTTTT.

V usage is TRBV11-2 and J usage is TRBJ1-2; 7 nucleotides align to TRBD1. The germline V gene encodes CDR1 SGHAT and CDR2 FQNNGV. CDR3 length: 15 residues. Losses at the gene ends were 5 bases for V and 4 bases for J; bases not matched to a gene: 10. The CDR3 sequence is CASSPSSTGLYGYTF. In DNA, the CDR3 is TGTGCCAGCAGCCCATCCTCGACAGGGCTCTATGGCTACACCTTC.

J is TRBJ2-1 and V is TRBV10-3; TRBD2 agrees at 9 bases. The CDR3 runs 17 residues. Germline CDR1 ENHRY, CDR2 SYGVKD. With 0 bases clipped from V and 4 bases from J, the junction kept 7 bases outside the gene matches. For the CDR3, the DNA is TGTGCCATCAGTGAGTCGACCGGCCTAGCGGGGTACAATGAGCAGTTCTTC. It specifies CAISESTGLAGYNEQFF.

The chain is built from TRBV19 and TRBJ1-5; a weak D match, TRBD1 (6 bases). The CDR3 totals 15 residues. The germline gives CDR1 LNHDA, CDR2 SQIVND (reference sequence). The V and J ends lost 3 bases and 2 bases respectively, with 11 bases between them. CDR3 sequence (DNA): TGTGCCAGTAGTATCGAAGGGGGTCGCAATCAGCCCCAGCATTTT. Its protein is CASSIEGGRNQPQHF.

The chain recombines TRBV14 with TRBJ2-2; TRBD2 matches at 13 bases. The germline CDR1 and CDR2 sequences are SGHDN and FVKESK. CDR3 size: 15 residues. With 4 bases clipped from V and 5 bases from J, the junction kept 1 base outside the gene matches. The CDR3 region is CASSPTSGGTGELFF. CDR3 nucleotides: TGTGCCAGCAGCCCGACTAGCGGGGGGACCGGGGAGCTGTTTTTT.

The rearrangement uses TRBV12-5 and TRBJ1-2; D possibly corresponds to TRBD1 (5 bases). In germline, CDR1 is LGHNT, CDR2 FRNRAP. V was cut by 6 bases and J by 6 bases, with 20 bases left in between. CDR3 size: 15 residues. The CDR3 spells CASGPDLSGKDGYTF. The CDR3 DNA reads as TGTGCTAGTGGCCCCGACCTGTCAGGGAAGGATGGCTACACCTTC.

The chain combines TRBV6-1 with TRBJ2-5; D is possibly TRBD2 (7 bases). This CDR3 comprises 14 residues. The germline V and J ends were trimmed by 10 bases and 1 base, with 16 bases remaining between them. Germline V lookup: CDR1 MNHNS, CDR2 SASEGT. The CDR3 nucleotides are TGTGCCACTCTGAGGGGGGGGCCCCAAGAGACCCAGTACTTC. Protein: CATLRGGPQETQYF.

The count of this clone is one. The rearrangement links TRBV7-9 to TRBJ1-2; D remains ambiguous. Germline V gene lookup returns CDR1 SEHNR and CDR2 FQNEAQ (reference sequence). The V and J ends lost 1 base and 4 bases respectively, with 10 bases between them. This CDR3 comprises 14 residues. The CDR3 region is CASSLVSTFYGYTF. The DNA of the CDR3 is TGTGCCAGCAGCTTAGTGAGCACCTTCTATGGCTACACCTTC.

The chain couples TRBV27 to TRBJ1-5, with D possibly being TRBD1 (5 bases). Trimming pared 6 bases from V and 1 base from J, leaving 10 bases between. This CDR3 has 14 residues. Germline V CDR1 and CDR2: MNHEY, SMNVEV (reference sequence). CDR3 coding DNA: TGTGCCAGCAGCTCGCGGGGGAGCAATCAGCCCCAGCATTTT. This encodes CASSSRGSNQPQHF.

This chain links TRBV6-5 with TRBJ2-7; 9 bases are shared with TRBD2. CDR1 and CDR2 from the germline V gene are MNHEY and SVGAGI. V was pared by 5 bases and J by 7 bases, with 12 bases of the junction left unmatched. This CDR3 spans 15 amino acids. The CDR3 DNA follows: TGTGCCAGCAGTAGCGGGGGGCCCCCGGGGAGGGAGCAGTACTTC. It is translated as CASSSGGPPGREQYF.

The V and J genes are TRBV11-1 and TRBJ1-3; D might be TRBD1 (5 bases). Per the germline V gene, CDR1 is SGHAT and CDR2 is FQDESV (reference sequence). The V gene lost 6 bases and the J gene lost 4 bases, with 13 bases spanning the gap. The CDR3 runs to 14 residues. The CDR3 sequence is CASSEQAGGNTIYF. As DNA, the CDR3 is TGTGCCAGCAGTGAACAGGCAGGAGGAAACACCATATATTTT.